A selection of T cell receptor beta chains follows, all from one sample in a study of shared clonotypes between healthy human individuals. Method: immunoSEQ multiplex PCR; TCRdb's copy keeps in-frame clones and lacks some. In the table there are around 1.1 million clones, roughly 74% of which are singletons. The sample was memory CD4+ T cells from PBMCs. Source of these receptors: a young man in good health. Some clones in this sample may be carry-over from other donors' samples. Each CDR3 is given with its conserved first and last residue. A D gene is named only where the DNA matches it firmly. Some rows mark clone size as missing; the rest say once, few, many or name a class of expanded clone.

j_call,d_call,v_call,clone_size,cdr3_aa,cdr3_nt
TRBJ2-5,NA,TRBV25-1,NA,CASSDGGRETQYF,TGTGCCAGCAGTGATGGGGGGCGCGAGACCCAGTACTTC
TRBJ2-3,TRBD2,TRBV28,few,CASSTLRGEGPGTDTQYF,TGTGCCAGCAGCACCCTGCGGGGGGAGGGGCCCGGCACAGATACGCAGTATTTT
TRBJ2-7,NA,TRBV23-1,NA,CASSRPFLPMGLRVEQYF,TGCGCCAGCAGTCGGCCCTTTTTACCCATGGGATTAAGAGTCGAGCAGTACTTC
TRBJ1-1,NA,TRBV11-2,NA,CASEWGVNTEAFF,TGTGCCAGCGAATGGGGGGTGAACACTGAAGCTTTCTTT
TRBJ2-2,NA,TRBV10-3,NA,CAISVVDGELFF,TGTGCCATCAGTGTGGTCGACGGGGAGCTGTTTTTT
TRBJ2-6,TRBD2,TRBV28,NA,CASSLAGLASGANVLTF,TGTGCCAGCAGTTTGGCGGGACTAGCATCAGGGGCCAACGTCCTGACTTTC
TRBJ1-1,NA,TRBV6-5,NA,CASSYPGKLGTEAFF,TGTGCCAGCAGTTATCCAGGGAAGTTGGGGACTGAAGCTTTCTTT
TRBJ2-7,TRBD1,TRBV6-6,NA,CASSYGTALYEQYF,TGTGCCAGCAGTTACGGGACAGCCCTCTACGAGCAGTACTTC
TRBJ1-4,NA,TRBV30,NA,CASPGIYEKLFF,TGTGCCTCCCCCGGAATATATGAAAAACTGTTTTTT
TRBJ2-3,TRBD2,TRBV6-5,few,CASRNLAGVDTQYF,TGTGCCAGCAGAAATCTAGCGGGAGTGGATACGCAGTATTTT
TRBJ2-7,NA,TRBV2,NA,CASDQNGRSYEQYF,TGTGCCAGCGATCAAAACGGACGCTCCTACGAGCAGTACTTC
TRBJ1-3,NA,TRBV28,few,CASGGLDRHTGGGNTIYF,TGTGCCAGCGGGGGACTCGACAGACACACAGGCGGTGGAAACACCATATATTTT
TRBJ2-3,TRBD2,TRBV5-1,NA,CASSPQTSGLGDTQYF,TGCGCCAGCAGCCCCCAGACTAGCGGGCTGGGGGATACGCAGTATTTT
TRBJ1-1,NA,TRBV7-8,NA,CASSFSRDTEAFF,TGTGCCAGCAGCTTCTCCAGGGATACTGAAGCTTTCTTT
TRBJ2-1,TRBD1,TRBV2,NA,CASKEQGATSEQFF,TGTGCCAGCAAAGAACAGGGGGCGACAAGTGAGCAGTTCTTC
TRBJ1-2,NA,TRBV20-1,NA,CSAREDYGYTF,TGCAGTGCTAGAGAGGACTATGGCTACACCTTC
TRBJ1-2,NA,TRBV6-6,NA,CASSPDGGYGYTF,TGTGCCAGCAGTCCCGACGGGGGCTATGGCTACACCTTC
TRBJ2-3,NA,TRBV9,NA,CASSPSWGSADTQYF,TGTGCCAGCAGCCCTAGTTGGGGATCCGCAGATACGCAGTATTTT
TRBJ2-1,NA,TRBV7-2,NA,CASSFSSAYNEQFF,TGTGCCAGCAGCTTTTCATCCGCGTACAATGAGCAGTTCTTC
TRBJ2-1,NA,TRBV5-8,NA,CASSNLLDPDSYNEQFF,TGTGCCAGCAGCAACTTACTGGACCCGGACTCCTACAATGAGCAGTTCTTC
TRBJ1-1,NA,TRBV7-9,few,CASSKMGLGEAFF,TGTGCCAGCAGCAAAATGGGTTTGGGTGAAGCTTTCTTT
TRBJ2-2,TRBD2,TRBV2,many,CASSELAGAGRTGELFF,TGTGCCAGCAGTGAGCTAGCGGGGGCCGGGAGGACCGGGGAGCTGTTTTTT
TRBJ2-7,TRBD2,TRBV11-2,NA,CASSLRLAPNYEQYF,TGTGCCAGCAGCCTAAGACTAGCGCCAAACTACGAGCAGTACTTC
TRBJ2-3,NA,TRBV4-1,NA,CASSPHGGPTDTQYF,TGCGCCAGCAGCCCCCACGGGGGTCCCACAGATACGCAGTATTTT
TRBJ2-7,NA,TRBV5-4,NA,CASSSSSPMGSYEQYF,TGTGCCAGCAGCTCTTCTAGCCCCATGGGCTCCTACGAGCAGTACTTC
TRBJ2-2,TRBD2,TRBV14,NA,CASSRTSGRELFF,TGTGCCAGCAGCCGGACTAGCGGGAGGGAGCTGTTTTTT
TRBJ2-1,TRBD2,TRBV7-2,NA,CASSLTSGSGRIILEQFF,TGTGCCAGCAGCCTGACTAGCGGGAGTGGTAGGATCATTTTGGAGCAGTTCTTC
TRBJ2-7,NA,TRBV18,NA,CASSPKNSPEQYF,TGTGCCAGCTCACCCAAGAACAGCCCCGAGCAGTACTTC
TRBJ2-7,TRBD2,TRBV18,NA,CASSPGLAGHEQYF,TGTGCCAGCTCACCGGGACTAGCGGGTCACGAGCAGTACTTC
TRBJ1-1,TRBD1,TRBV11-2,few,CASSTHRGPANTEAFF,TGTGCCAGCAGCACACACAGGGGGCCGGCTAACACTGAAGCTTTCTTT
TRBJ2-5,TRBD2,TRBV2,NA,CASTWTSWGETQYF,TGTGCCAGCACCTGGACTAGTTGGGGAGAGACCCAGTACTTC
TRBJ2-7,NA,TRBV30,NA,CAWGLGNGNSYEQYF,TGTGCCTGGGGTTTGGGGAACGGCAACTCCTACGAGCAGTACTTC
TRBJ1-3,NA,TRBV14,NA,CASSQVGFRNTIYF,TGTGCCAGCAGCCAAGTGGGGTTTAGAAACACCATATATTTT
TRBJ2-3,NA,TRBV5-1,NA,CASSLDAGLGTADTQYF,TGCGCCAGCAGCTTGGACGCTGGGTTGGGAACCGCAGATACGCAGTATTTT
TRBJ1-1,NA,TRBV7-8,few,CASSPRRMNTEAFF,TGTGCCAGCAGCCCAAGACGGATGAACACTGAAGCTTTCTTT
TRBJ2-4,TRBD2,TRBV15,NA,CATSRGVAGRNIQYF,TGTGCCACCAGCAGAGGGGTAGCGGGGAGAAACATTCAGTACTTC